This T cell receptor (beta chain) emerged from a study of cytomegalovirus exposure and HLA in healthy donors. Study-level results: Reportedly, cytomegalovirus status was diagnosed with high sensitivity and specificity. Among TCR beta chains, those listed as cytomegalovirus-associated numbered under 200.

Germline loops: CDR1 SNHLY, CDR2 FYNNEI. The CDR3 extends over 13 amino acids. V lost 4 bases and J lost 4, with 10 bases in between. Clones were read by immunoSEQ multiplex PCR, and TCRdb kept only the in-frame ones, dropping some. The sample lists some 46,000 clones, about 94% occurring once. This clone was seen a handful of times. Its antigen remains unknown. This sequence was found in a man younger than 35 in good health and CMV-seronegative. This chain connects TRBV2 to TRBJ1-1; D is possibly TRBD1 (5 bases). Sequenced: PBMCs. CDR3 region: CASSGGDGTEAFF. The CDR3 DNA reads as TGTGCCAGCAGTGGGGGGGACGGCACTGAAGCTTTCTTT.